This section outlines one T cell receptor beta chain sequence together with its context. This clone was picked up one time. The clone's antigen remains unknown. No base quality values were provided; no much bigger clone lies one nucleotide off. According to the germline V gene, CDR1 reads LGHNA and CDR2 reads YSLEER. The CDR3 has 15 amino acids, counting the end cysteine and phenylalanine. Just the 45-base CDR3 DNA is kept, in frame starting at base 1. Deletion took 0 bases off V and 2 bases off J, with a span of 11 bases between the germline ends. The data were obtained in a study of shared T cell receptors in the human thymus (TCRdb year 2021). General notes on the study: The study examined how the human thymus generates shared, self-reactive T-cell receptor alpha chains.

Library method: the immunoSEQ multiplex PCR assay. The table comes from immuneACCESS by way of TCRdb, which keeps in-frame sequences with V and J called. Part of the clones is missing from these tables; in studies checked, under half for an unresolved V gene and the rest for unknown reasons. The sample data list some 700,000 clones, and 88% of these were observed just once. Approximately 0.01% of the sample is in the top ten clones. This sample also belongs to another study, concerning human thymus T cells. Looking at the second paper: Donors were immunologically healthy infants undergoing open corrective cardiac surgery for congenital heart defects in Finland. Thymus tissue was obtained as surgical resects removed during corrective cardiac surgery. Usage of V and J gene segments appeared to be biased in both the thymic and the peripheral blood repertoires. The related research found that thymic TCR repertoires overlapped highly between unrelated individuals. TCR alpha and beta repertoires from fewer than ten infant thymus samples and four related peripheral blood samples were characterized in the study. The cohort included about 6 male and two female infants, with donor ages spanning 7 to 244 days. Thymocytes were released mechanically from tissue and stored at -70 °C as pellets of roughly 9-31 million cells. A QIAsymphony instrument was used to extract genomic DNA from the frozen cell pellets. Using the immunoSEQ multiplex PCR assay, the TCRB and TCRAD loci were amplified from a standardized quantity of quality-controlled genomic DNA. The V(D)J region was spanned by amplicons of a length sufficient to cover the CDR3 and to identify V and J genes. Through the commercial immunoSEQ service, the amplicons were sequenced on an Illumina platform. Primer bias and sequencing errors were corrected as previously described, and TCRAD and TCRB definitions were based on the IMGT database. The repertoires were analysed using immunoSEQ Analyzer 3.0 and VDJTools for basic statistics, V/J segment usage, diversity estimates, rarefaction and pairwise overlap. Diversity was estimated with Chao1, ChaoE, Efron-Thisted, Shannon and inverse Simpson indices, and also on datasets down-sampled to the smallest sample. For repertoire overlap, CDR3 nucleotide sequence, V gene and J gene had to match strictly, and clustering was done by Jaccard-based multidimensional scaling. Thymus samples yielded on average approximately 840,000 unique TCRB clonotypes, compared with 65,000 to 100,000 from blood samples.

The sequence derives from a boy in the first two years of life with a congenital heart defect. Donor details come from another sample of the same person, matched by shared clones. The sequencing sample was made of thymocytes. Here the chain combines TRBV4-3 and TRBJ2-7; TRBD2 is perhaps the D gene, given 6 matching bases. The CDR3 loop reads CASSQDGGVAYEQYF. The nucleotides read TGCGCCAGCAGCCAAGATGGAGGGGTAGCCTACGAGCAGTACTTC.